This entry lists 17 T cell receptor beta chains sequenced from one sample in a study of T cell responses to AZD1222 COVID-19 vaccine. TCRdb's copy holds only in-frame clones and misses some; the assay was immunoSEQ multiplex PCR. The sample has roughly 58,000 clones, approximately 92% seen once. Sequencing used peripheral blood, obtained 28 days after the second AZD1222 dose. These receptors were collected from an adult who received the AZD1222 COVID-19 vaccine.

V gene TRBV5-1 combines with J gene TRBJ2-7; maybe TRBD1 (6 bases). In germline, CDR1 is SGHRS, CDR2 YFSETQ. Trimming pared 0 bases from V and 2 bases from J, leaving 12 bases between. CDR3 length equals 15 residues. CDR3 nucleotides: TGCGCCAGCAGCTTGGTGGGGGCCTCGACCTACGAGCAGTACTTC. It codes for CASSLVGASTYEQYF.

The chain combines TRBV5-1 with TRBJ2-7, with 9 bases lining up with TRBD1. The CDR3 sequence is 16 residues long. Germline V gene sequence: CDR1 SGHRS, CDR2 YFSETQ. V was pared by 0 bases and J by 2 bases, with 6 bases of the junction left unmatched. CDR3 in amino acids: CASSLGGTGSAYEQYF. The CDR3 DNA follows: TGCGCCAGCAGCTTGGGTGGGACAGGGAGTGCCTACGAGCAGTACTTC.

The chain is built from TRBV29-1 and TRBJ1-2; 8 bases map to TRBD1. J was trimmed by 6 bases and V by 6 bases; bases with no gene match: 9. The CDR3 loop spans 13 amino acids. CDR1 is SQVTM and CDR2 is ANQGSEA in the germline V gene. CDR3 DNA sequence: TGCAGCGTCCCCGGACAGGGCCCACATGGCTACACCTTC. Protein: CSVPGQGPHGYTF.

The chain has TRBV4-3 and TRBJ2-1; TRBD2 matches at 10 bases. The CDR3 extends over 16 amino acids. Unmatched junction bases numbered 10, after V lost 5 bases and J lost 6 bases. The germline V gene has CDR1 LGHNA and CDR2 YSLEER. The CDR3 nucleotides read TGCGCCAGCAGCGTCCAAAGCGGGAGGGCCTTCAATGAGCAGTTCTTC. This codes for CASSVQSGRAFNEQFF.

The chain couples TRBV19 to TRBJ2-7; tentatively, D is TRBD1 or TRBD2 (5 bases each). This CDR3 is 13 amino acids long. Between the trimmed V and J ends, which lost 5 bases and 0 bases, there was a span of 8 bases. CDR1 and CDR2 (germline): LNHDA, SQIVND (reference sequence). The CDR3 region has the DNA TGTGCCAGTAGTCGAGGGGTCTCCTACGAGCAGTACTTC. As protein: CASSRGVSYEQYF. Together with reference TRBV19 and TRBJ2-7, the CDR3 gives the full variable domain: DGGITQSPKYLFRKEGQNVTLSCEQNLNHDAMYWYRQDPGQGLRLIYYSQIVNDFQKGDIAEGYSVSREKKESFPLTVTSAQKNPTAFYLCASSRGVSYEQYFGPGTRLTVT.

The V and J genes are TRBV7-9 and TRBJ2-2; 7 bases agree with TRBD2. The CDR3 runs to 15 residues. Germline V CDR1 and CDR2: SEHNR, FQNEAQ (reference sequence). Trimming cost V 5 bases and J 2 bases; bases outside gene matches: 5. The CDR3 spells CASSPRGGNTGELFF. DNA for the CDR3: TGTGCCAGCAGCCCACGCGGGGGAAACACCGGGGAGCTGTTTTTT.

This clone was observed a handful of times. The V and J genes are TRBV7-9 and TRBJ2-5; D is perhaps TRBD1 (5 bases). The germline V gene has CDR1 SEHNR and CDR2 FQNEAQ (reference sequence). The CDR3 covers 14 residues. V was trimmed by 4 bases and J by 7 bases, leaving 16 bases between them. CDR3 region: CASSSRGAPLTQYF. CDR3 in DNA: TGTGCCAGCAGCTCACGTGGGGCCCCCTTGACCCAGTACTTC.

The V gene is TRBV3-1 (or the pseudogene TRBV3-2), the J gene TRBJ1-2; maybe TRBD1 (6 bases). The CDR3 is made up of 16 amino acids. V lost 0 bases and J lost 2, with 13 bases in between. Germline CDR1 LGHDT, CDR2 YNNKEL (reference sequence). For the CDR3, the DNA is TGTGCCAGCAGCCAAGATTATGATAGGGGGAACTATGGCTACACCTTC. Translated: CASSQDYDRGNYGYTF.

The genes are TRBV7-2 and TRBJ2-2; 12 nucleotides align to TRBD1. There are 17 residues in the CDR3. Germline V gene sequence: CDR1 SGHTA, CDR2 FQGNSA. The J segment lost 8 bases and the V segment lost 5 bases, leaving 12 bases of the junction unmatched. Here the CDR3 reads CASSPGGGTGGSGELFF. The CDR3 DNA reads as TGTGCCAGCAGCCCCGGGGGCGGGACAGGGGGCAGTGGGGAGCTGTTTTTT.

The gene calls are TRBV19 and TRBJ1-1; tentatively, D is TRBD1 (5 bases). Per germline, CDR1 LNHDA and CDR2 SQIVND (reference sequence). V was pared by 8 bases and J by 1 base, with 11 bases between. CDR3 length: 13 amino acids. DNA for the CDR3: TGTGCCAGTCGAGACACAGGGAACACTGAAGCTTTCTTT. Translated, it gives CASRDTGNTEAFF.

The chain is built from TRBV4-1 and TRBJ1-1; 7 bases align to TRBD1. Unmatched junction bases numbered 4, after V lost 0 bases and J lost 0 bases. CDR1 and CDR2 (germline): MGHRA, YSYEKL. The CDR3 length is 16 residues. CDR3 sequence: CASSQDRGQLNTEAFF. For the CDR3, the DNA is TGCGCCAGCAGCCAAGATAGGGGACAGTTGAACACTGAAGCTTTCTTT.

This clone was seen more than once but under ten times. The chain uses TRBV3-1 (or the pseudogene TRBV3-2) and TRBJ2-2; D is possibly TRBD2 (6 bases). The CDR3 runs to 18 residues. Trimming shortened V by 0 bases and J by 2 bases, and 16 bases separated the two germline ends. Per the germline V gene, CDR1 is LGHDT and CDR2 is YNNKEL (reference sequence). The CDR3 bases are TGTGCCAGCAGCCAAGAGCGGCAGGGCGGGACCAACACCGGGGAGCTGTTTTTT. This encodes CASSQERQGGTNTGELFF.

The chain uses TRBV7-9 and TRBJ2-3; the match to TRBD2 covers 9 bases. The V gene's germline CDR1 is SEHNR and CDR2 FQNEAQ (reference sequence). The CDR3 has 15 residues. J was trimmed by 0 bases and V by 5 bases; bases with no gene match: 3. DNA of the CDR3: TGTGCCAGCAGCCCGACTAGCGGAAGCACAGATACGCAGTATTTT. This gives the protein CASSPTSGSTDTQYF.

The chain uses TRBV7-8 and TRBJ2-3; TRBD1 is a possible D gene (5 bases). Trimming removed 5 bases from V and 4 bases from J, with 16 bases in between. Per germline, CDR1 SGHVS and CDR2 FQNEAQ. The CDR3 extends over 15 amino acids. The CDR3 DNA sequence: TGTGCCAGCAGCCGCCAGGGTGGTCTCGCAGATACGCAGTATTTT. Its protein product is CASSRQGGLADTQYF.

Note on this clone: In the same sample, other DNA sequences code for this CDR3. The chain recombines TRBV3-1 (or the pseudogene TRBV3-2) with TRBJ1-2; TRBD1 is a possible D gene (5 bases). The V and J ends lost 4 bases and 2 bases respectively, with 11 bases between them. Germline V gene sequence: CDR1 LGHDT, CDR2 YNNKEL (reference sequence). This CDR3 contains 14 residues. CDR3 DNA: TGTGCCAGCAGCCCAGGGACGGCCAACTATGGCTACACCTTC. Its translation: CASSPGTANYGYTF.

The chain links TRBV19 to TRBJ2-7; 13 bases match TRBD2. Trimming took 4 bases from V and 1 from J; bases not matched to a gene: 1. Germline CDR1 is LNHDA and CDR2 is SQIVND (reference sequence). CDR3 size: 15 residues. This chain's CDR3 is CASSKTSGGSYEQYF. CDR3 coding DNA: TGTGCCAGTAGTAAGACTAGCGGGGGGTCCTACGAGCAGTACTTC.

The chain is built from TRBV10-3 and TRBJ1-5; no definite D call. This CDR3 region has 14 residues. Trimming took off 11 bases at V and 3 bases at J, with 17 bases between the two ends. Germline-derived CDR1 and CDR2 are ENHRY and SYGVKD. The CDR3 bases are TGTGCCTCAGCGCGCGACGAAGTCAATCAGCCCCAGCATTTT. This gives the protein CASARDEVNQPQHF.